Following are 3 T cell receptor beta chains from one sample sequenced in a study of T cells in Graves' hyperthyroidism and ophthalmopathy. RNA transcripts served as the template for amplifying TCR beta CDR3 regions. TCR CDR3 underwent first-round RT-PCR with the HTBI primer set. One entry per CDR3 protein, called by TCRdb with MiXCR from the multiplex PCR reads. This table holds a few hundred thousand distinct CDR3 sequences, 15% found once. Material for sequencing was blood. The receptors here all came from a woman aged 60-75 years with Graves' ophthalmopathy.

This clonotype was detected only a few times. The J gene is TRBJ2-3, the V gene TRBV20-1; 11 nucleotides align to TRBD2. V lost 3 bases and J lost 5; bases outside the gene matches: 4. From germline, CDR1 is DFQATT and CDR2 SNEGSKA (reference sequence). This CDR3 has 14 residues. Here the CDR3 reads CSASSGRAEDTQYF. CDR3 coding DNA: TGCAGTGCTAGTAGCGGGAGGGCCGAAGATACGCAGTATTTT.

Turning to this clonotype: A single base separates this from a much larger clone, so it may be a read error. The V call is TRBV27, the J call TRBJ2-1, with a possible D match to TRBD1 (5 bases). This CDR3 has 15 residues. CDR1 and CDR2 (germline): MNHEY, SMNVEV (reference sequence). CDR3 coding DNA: TGTGCCGGCAGTTTACTCCGTCGCAGGGCGGATGAGCAGTTCTTC. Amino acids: CAGSLLRRRADEQFF.

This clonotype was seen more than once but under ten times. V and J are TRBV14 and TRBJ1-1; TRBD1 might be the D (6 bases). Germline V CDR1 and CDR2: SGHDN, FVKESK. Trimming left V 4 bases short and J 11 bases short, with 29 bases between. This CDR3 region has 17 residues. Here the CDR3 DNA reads TGTGCCAGCAGCCCTCATATCGAACAGGGCTGGTCAAATACGGCTTTCTTT. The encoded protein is CASSPHIEQGWSNTAFF.